The present T cell receptor beta chain was sequenced within a study of T cell responses to AZD1222 COVID-19 vaccine. Across the study: Pooled samples include second doses given at about 4 or 12 weeks.

The CDR3 has 17 amino acids. Trimming stripped 8 bases from V and 0 bases from J, with 22 bases between. Germline assignment: CDR1 MNHEY and CDR2 SMNVEV (reference sequence). This clone appeared a few times. Its target is not known. Here immunoSEQ multiplex PCR was the method, and the copy in TCRdb shows in-frame clones only, minus some. The sample has about 86,000 clones, 70% to 85% seen once. General study points: As reported, nearly half of all spike-specific TCRs target variant regions that are unmutated. Repertoires in all cases were sampled only once the peak T cell response had passed. Just a handful of AZD1222 recipients tested seropositive at baseline.

The V gene is TRBV27, the J gene TRBJ1-1, with a weak D call TRBD1 (6 bases). This clonotype was obtained from an adult in good health. The source material was peripheral blood, sampled on day 0 of AZD1222 vaccination. The CDR3 coding sequence is TGTGCCAGCTACGGGATTGGTTCGGACAGTGTGAACACTGAAGCTTTCTTT. This codes for CASYGIGSDSVNTEAFF.